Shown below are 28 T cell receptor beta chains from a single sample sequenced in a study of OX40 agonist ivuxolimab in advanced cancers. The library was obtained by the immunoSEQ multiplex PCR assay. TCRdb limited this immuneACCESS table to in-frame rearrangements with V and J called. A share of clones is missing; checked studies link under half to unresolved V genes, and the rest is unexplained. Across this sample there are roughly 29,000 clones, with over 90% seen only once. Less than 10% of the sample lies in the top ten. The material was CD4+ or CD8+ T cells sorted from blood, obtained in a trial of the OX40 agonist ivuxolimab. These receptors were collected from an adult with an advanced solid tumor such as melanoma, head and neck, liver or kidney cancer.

The CDR3 nucleotides read TGTGCCAGTAGCATCACCGTTAACACTGAAGCTTTCTTT. It encodes CASSITVNTEAFF. This chain uses TRBV19 with TRBJ1-1, with D unclear. In germline, CDR1 is LNHDA, CDR2 SQIVND (reference sequence). The V end was cut by 6 bases, the J end by 2 bases, with 10 bases between. The length of the CDR3 is 13 residues.

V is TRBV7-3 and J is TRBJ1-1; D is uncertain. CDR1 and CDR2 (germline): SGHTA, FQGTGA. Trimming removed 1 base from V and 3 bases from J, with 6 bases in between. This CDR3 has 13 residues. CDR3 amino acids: CASSLNSDTEAFF. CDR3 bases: TGTGCCAGCAGCTTAAATTCGGACACTGAAGCTTTCTTT. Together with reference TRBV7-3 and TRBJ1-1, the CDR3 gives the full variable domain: GAGVSQTPSNKVTEKGKYVELRCDPISGHTALYWYRQSLGQGPEFLIYFQGTGAADDSGLPNDRFFAVRPEGSVSTLKIQRTERGDSAVYLCASSLNSDTEAFFGQGTRLTVV.

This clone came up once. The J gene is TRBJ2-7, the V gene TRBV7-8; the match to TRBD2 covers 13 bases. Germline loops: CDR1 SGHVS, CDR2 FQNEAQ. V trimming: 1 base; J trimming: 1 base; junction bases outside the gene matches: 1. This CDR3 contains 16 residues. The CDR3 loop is CASSLGTSGSSYEQYF. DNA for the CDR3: TGTGCCAGCAGCTTAGGGACTAGCGGGAGTTCCTACGAGCAGTACTTC.

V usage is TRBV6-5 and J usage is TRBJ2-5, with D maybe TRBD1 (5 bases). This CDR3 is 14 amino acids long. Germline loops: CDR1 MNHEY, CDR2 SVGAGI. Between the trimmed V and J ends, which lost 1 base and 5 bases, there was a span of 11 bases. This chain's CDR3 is CASSYFQGSETQYF. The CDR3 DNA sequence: TGTGCCAGCAGTTACTTCCAGGGTTCGGAGACCCAGTACTTC.

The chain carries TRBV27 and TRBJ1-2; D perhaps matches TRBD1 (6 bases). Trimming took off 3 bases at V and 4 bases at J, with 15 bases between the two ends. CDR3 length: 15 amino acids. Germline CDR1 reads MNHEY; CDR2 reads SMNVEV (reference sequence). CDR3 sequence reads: CASSLAGDGSYGYTF. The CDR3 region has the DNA TGTGCCAGCAGTTTGGCAGGGGATGGGAGCTATGGCTACACCTTC.

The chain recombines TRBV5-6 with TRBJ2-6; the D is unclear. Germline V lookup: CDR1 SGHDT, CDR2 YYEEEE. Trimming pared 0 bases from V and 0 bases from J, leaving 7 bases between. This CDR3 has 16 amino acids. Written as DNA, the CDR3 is TGTGCCAGCAGCTTGGACTCCCTCTCTGGGGCCAACGTCCTGACTTTC. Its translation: CASSLDSLSGANVLTF. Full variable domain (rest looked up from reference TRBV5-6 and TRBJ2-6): DAGVTQSPTHLIKTRGQQVTLRCSPKSGHDTVSWYQQALGQGPQFIFQYYEEEERQRGNFPDRFSGHQFPNYSSELNVNALLLGDSALYLCASSLDSLSGANVLTFGAGSRLTVL.

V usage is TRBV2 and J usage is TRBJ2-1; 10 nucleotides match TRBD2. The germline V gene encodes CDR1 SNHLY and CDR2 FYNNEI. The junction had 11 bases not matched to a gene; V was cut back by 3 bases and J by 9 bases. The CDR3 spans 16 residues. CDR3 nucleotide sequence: TGTGCCAGCAGTGAGCTAGCGGGAGCGGACCTCGGTGAGCAGTTCTTC. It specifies CASSELAGADLGEQFF.

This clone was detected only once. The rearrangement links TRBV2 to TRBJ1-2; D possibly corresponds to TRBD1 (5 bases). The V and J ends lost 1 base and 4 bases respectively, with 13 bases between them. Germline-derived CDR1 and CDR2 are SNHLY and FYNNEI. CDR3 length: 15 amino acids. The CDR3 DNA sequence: TGTGCCAGCAGTGAAGGGGGGGGAATGGGCTATGGCTACACCTTC. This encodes CASSEGGGMGYGYTF.

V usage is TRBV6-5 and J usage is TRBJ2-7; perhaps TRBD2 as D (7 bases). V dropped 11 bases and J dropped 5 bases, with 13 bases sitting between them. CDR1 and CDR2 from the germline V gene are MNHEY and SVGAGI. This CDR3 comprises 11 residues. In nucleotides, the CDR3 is TGTGCCGGGGCGGGGGCCAACGAGCAGTACTTC. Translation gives CAGAGANEQYF.

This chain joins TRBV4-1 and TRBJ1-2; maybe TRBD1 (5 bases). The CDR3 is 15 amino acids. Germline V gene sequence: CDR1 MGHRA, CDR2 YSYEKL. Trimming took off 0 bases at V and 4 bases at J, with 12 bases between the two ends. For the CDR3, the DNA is TGCGCCAGCAGCCAAGATCCCGGGGGATCCTATGGCTACACCTTC. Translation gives CASSQDPGGSYGYTF.

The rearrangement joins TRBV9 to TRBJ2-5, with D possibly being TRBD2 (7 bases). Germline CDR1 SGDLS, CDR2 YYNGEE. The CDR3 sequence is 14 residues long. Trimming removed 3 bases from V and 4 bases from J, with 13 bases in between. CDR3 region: CASSAWGGGETQYF. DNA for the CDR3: TGTGCCAGCAGCGCCTGGGGAGGGGGAGAGACCCAGTACTTC.

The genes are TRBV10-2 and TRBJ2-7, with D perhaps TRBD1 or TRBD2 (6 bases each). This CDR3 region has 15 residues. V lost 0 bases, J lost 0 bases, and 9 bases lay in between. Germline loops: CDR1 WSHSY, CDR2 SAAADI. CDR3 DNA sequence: TGCGCCAGCAGTGAGTCCGGGGGCCGCTCCTACGAGCAGTACTTC. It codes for CASSESGGRSYEQYF.

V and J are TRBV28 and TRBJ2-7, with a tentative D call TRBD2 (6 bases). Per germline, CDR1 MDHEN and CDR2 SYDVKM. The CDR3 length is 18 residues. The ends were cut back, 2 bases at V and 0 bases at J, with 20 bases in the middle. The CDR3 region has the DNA TGTGCCAGCAGTTTACCGGGCCTCGGGTACGGGGGCTCCTACGAGCAGTACTTC. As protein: CASSLPGLGYGGSYEQYF.

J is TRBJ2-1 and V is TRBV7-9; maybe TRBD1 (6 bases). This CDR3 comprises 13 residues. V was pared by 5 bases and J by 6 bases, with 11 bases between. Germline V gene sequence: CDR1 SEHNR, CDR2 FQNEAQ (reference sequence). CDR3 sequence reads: CASSPTGINEQFF. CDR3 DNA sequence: TGTGCCAGCAGCCCTACAGGGATCAATGAGCAGTTCTTC.

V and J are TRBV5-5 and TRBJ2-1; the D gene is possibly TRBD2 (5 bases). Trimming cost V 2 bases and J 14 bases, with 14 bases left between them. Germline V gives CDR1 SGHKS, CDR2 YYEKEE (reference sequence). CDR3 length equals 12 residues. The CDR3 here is CASSFGLAYEFF. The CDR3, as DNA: TGTGCCAGCAGCTTCGGGCTAGCCTATGAGTTCTTC.

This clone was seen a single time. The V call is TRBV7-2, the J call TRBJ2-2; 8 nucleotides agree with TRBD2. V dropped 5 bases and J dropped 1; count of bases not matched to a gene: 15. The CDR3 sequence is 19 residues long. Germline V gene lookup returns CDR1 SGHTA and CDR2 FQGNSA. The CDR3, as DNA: TGTGCCAGCAGCCACGAGGCGGTAGCGGGGAGTAGGAACACCGGGGAGCTGTTTTTT. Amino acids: CASSHEAVAGSRNTGELFF. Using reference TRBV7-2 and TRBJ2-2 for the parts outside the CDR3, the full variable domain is GAGVSQSPSNKVTEKGKDVELRCDPISGHTALYWYRQSLGQGLEFLIYFQGNSAPDKSGLPSDRFSAERTGGSVSTLTIQRTQQEDSAVYLCASSHEAVAGSRNTGELFFGEGSRLTVL.

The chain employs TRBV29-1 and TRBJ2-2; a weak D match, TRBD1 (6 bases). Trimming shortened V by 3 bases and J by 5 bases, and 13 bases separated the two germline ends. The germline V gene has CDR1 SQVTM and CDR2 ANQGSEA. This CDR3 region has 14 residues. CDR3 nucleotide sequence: TGCAGCGTTGACGCAGGGGTAAAGACCGGGGAGCTGTTTTTT. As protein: CSVDAGVKTGELFF.

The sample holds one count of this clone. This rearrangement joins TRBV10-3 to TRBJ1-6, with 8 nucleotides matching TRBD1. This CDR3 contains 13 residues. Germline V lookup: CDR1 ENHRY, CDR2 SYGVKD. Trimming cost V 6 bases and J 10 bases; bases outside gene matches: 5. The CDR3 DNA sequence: TGTGCCATCAGACAGGGGGAAGAATCACCCCTCCACTTT. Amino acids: CAIRQGEESPLHF.

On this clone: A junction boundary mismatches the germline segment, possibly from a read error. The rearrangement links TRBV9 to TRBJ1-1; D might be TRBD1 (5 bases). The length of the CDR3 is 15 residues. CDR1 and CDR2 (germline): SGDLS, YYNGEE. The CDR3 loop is CASSVGSSGNAEAFF. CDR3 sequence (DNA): TGTGCCAGCAGCGTAGGTTCATCAGGGAACGCTGAAGCTTTCTTT.

The CDR3 protein is CAWQTGTSSNQPQHF. The CDR3 nucleotides read TGTGCCTGGCAAACCGGGACATCTAGCAATCAGCCCCAGCATTTT. The rearrangement links TRBV30 to TRBJ1-5; a weak D match, TRBD1 (6 bases). Looked up from germline, CDR1 is GTSNPN and CDR2 is SVGIG (reference sequence). This CDR3 is built from 15 residues. V shed 5 bases and J shed 0 bases, with 14 bases lying between them.

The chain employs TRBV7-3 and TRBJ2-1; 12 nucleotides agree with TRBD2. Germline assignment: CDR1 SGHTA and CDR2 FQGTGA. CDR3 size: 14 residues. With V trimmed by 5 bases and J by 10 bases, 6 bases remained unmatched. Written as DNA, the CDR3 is TGTGCCAGCAGCCCCGGGACTAGCGGGTGGGAGCAGTTCTTC. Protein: CASSPGTSGWEQFF.

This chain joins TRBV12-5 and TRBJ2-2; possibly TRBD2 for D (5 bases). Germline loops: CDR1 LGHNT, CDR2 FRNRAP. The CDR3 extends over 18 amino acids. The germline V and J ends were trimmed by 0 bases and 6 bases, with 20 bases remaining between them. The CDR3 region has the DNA TGTGCTAGTGGTTTGGTCGGGATGGCCTCCGGGGTGTCCGGGGAGCTGTTTTTT. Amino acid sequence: CASGLVGMASGVSGELFF.

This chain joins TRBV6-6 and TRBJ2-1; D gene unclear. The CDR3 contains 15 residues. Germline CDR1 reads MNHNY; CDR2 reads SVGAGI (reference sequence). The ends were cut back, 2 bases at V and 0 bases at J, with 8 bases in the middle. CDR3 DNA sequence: TGTGCCAGCAGTTACGAGGCGGTCTCCTACAATGAGCAGTTCTTC. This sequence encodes CASSYEAVSYNEQFF.

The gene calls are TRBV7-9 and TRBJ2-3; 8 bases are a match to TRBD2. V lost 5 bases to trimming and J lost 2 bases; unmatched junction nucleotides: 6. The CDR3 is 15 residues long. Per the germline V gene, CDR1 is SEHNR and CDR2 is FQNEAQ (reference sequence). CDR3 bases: TGTGCCAGCAGCACCGGGACTAGTCCCACAGATACGCAGTATTTT. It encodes CASSTGTSPTDTQYF.

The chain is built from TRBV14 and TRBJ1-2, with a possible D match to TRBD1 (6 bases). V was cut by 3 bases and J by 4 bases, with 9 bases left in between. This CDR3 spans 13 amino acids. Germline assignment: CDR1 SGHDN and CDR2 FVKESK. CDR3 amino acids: CASSHPDSYGYTF. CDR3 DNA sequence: TGTGCCAGCAGCCACCCGGACAGCTATGGCTACACCTTC.

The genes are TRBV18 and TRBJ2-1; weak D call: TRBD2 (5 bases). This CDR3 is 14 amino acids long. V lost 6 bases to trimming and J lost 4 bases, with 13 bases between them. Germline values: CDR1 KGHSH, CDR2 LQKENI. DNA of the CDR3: TGTGCCAGCTCCTCCGGCCCGGGATACAATGAGCAGTTCTTC. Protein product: CASSSGPGYNEQFF.

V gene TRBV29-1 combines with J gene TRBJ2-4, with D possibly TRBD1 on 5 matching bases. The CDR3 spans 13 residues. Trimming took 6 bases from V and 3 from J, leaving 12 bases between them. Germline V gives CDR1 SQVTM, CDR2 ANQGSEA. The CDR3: CSVTTGIKNIQYF. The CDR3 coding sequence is TGCAGCGTCACCACAGGAATCAAAAACATTCAGTACTTC. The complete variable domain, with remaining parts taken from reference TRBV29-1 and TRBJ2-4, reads SAVISQKPSRDICQRGTSLTIQCQVDSQVTMMFWYRQQPGQSLTLIATANQGSEATYESGFVIDKFPISRPNLTFSTLTVSNMSPEDSSIYLCSVTTGIKNIQYFGAGTRLSVL.

This CDR3 reads CASSLDSPSETQYF. Written as DNA, the CDR3 is TGCGCCAGCAGCTTGGATTCGCCTTCGGAGACCCAGTACTTC. The chain links TRBV5-1 to TRBJ2-5, with D unresolved. The V and J ends lost 0 bases and 5 bases respectively, with 11 bases between them. Germline lookup yields CDR1 SGHRS and CDR2 YFSETQ. CDR3 length: 14 amino acids.